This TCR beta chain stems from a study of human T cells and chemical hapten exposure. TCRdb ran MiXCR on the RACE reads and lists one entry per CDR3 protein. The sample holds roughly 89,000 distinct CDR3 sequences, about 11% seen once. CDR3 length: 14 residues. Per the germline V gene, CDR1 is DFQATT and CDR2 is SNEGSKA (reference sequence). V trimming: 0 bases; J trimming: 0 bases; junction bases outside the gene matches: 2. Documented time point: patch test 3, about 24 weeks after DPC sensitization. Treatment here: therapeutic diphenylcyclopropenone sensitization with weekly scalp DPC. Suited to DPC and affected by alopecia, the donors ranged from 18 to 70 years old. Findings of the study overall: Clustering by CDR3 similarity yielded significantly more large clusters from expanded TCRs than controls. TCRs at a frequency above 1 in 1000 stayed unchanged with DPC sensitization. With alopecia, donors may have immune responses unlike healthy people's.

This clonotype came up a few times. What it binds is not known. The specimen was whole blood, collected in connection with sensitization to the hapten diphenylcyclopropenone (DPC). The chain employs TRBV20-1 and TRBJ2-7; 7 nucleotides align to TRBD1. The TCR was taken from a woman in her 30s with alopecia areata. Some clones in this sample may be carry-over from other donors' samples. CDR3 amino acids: CSARDYRGSYEQYV. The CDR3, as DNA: TGCAGTGCTAGAGATTACAGGGGCTCCTACGAGCAGTACGTC.